The 8 T cell receptor beta chains in this list originate from one sample, sequenced in a study of post-analysis software for immune sequencing data. No cognate antigen is known for these TCRs. Overall study results and limits: In patients, about 5 TRBV segments were more frequent than in controls, with TRBV5-6, TRBV5-1 and TRBV20-1 among them.

Carried by the TCR beta cDNA libraries were unique molecular identifiers. TCRdb used MiXCR to reprocess the PCR reads, holding one entry per CDR3 protein. This sample has about 820,000 distinct CDR3 sequences, with around 50% found just once. Sequences were obtained from blood. All receptors come from a girl aged 5-17 years with multiple sclerosis.

This clonotype occurred many times. This rearrangement joins TRBV7-2 to TRBJ1-2; 7 bases match TRBD1. The CDR3 has 14 amino acids. Germline V gives CDR1 SGHTA, CDR2 FQGNSA. Losses at the gene ends were 3 bases for V and 6 bases for J; bases not matched to a gene: 7. The CDR3 sequence: CASSFLKRGHGYTF. Here the CDR3 DNA reads TGTGCCAGCAGCTTTTTAAAAAGGGGGCATGGCTACACCTTC.

This clonotype occurred a few times. The chain employs TRBV5-5 and TRBJ1-1, with D possibly matching TRBD1 (5 bases). The V gene's germline CDR1 is SGHKS and CDR2 YYEKEE (reference sequence). V dropped 2 bases and J dropped 4 bases, with 12 bases sitting between them. The CDR3 consists of 14 residues. CDR3 protein: CASSFGVRGTEAFF. The CDR3 coding sequence is TGTGCCAGCAGCTTTGGAGTTAGGGGCACTGAAGCTTTCTTT.

The rearrangement links TRBV6-6 to TRBJ2-1; TRBD2 matches 10 bases. The closer fit of TRBJ2-7 to the DNA end suggests the J call may be wrong. The CDR3 sequence is 16 residues long. The germline CDR1 and CDR2 sequences are MNHNY and SVGAGI (reference sequence). The CDR3 loop reads CASSQGPSGGYNEQYF. The DNA of the CDR3 is TGTGCCAGCAGCCAAGGGCCTAGCGGGGGATACAATGAGCAGTACTTC.

The J gene is TRBJ2-1, the V gene TRBV3-1, with D unclear. V was trimmed by 4 bases and J by 8 bases, leaving 12 bases between them. The CDR3 is 13 residues long. The germline CDR1 and CDR2 sequences are LGHDT and YNNKEL (reference sequence). The CDR3 spells CASSPMDRDEQFF. CDR3 bases: TGTGCCAGCAGCCCTATGGACCGTGATGAGCAGTTCTTC.

V gene TRBV27 combines with J gene TRBJ1-2; D possibly corresponds to TRBD1 (5 bases). With 8 bases removed from V and 8 bases from J, the gap between germline ends came to 24 bases. Germline loops: CDR1 MNHEY, CDR2 SMNVEV (reference sequence). The CDR3 contains 15 residues. The CDR3 is CASRLLGQGIGGYTF. Here the CDR3 DNA reads TGTGCCAGCCGATTACTGGGGCAGGGAATAGGAGGCTACACCTTC.

There are a few counts of this clonotype. The CDR3 nucleotides are TGTGCCAGCAGCCCATGGGACAGGGAAGGTGTGGATGAGCAGTTCTTC. The encoded protein is CASSPWDREGVDEQFF. This chain links TRBV7-6 with TRBJ2-1, with 9 positions matching TRBD1. CDR3 length equals 16 residues. V was pared by 5 bases and J by 8 bases, with 13 bases of the junction left unmatched. CDR1 is SGHVS and CDR2 is FNYEAQ in the germline V gene.

This clonotype was counted once. The V gene is TRBV2, the J gene TRBJ2-6; 8 nucleotides match TRBD1. Trimming took 6 bases from V and 1 from J; bases not matched to a gene: 8. CDR1 and CDR2 from the germline V gene are SNHLY and FYNNEI. There are 17 residues in the CDR3. CDR3 sequence (DNA): TGTGCCAGCAGCCCAGGGACAGGACATTCTGGGGCCAACGTCCTGACTTTC. This encodes CASSPGTGHSGANVLTF.

The J gene is TRBJ2-1, the V gene TRBV27; 8 bases align to TRBD2. V lost 6 bases, J lost 6 bases, and 10 bases stayed unmatched. The germline gives CDR1 MNHEY, CDR2 SMNVEV (reference sequence). The CDR3 contains 15 residues. CDR3 loop: CASRREAGEGNEQFF. In DNA, the CDR3 is TGTGCCAGCAGGCGAGAAGCGGGAGAGGGCAATGAGCAGTTCTTC.